This T cell receptor (beta chain) is drawn from a study of T cell repertoires in cytomegalovirus infection. Study as a whole: Public TCR beta signature analysis indicated the presence of both CMV infection and matching HLA type.

Germline V gives CDR1 SGHVS, CDR2 FQNEAQ. The CDR3 runs to 13 residues. V lost 4 bases to trimming and J lost 8 bases, with 12 bases between them. TCRdb processed the reads anew with MiXCR; each CDR3 protein has one entry. Found here are about 920,000 distinct CDR3 sequences, roughly 30% of them singletons; the top ten hold roughly an eighth. This clonotype was counted ten times or more. As yet, its antigen is unknown. Overall study results and limits: Pooled public TCR beta family frequency picked out CMV carriers with the relevant HLA.

Sequenced here: cultured CD8+ T cells from PBMCs, sampled from culture after CMV antigen stimulation. The chain combines TRBV7-8 with TRBJ2-1; no clear D gene. The clonotype was recovered from a human donor in good health (CMV status not recorded). Some clones in this sample may be carry-over from other donors' samples. The CDR3 reads CASSSVRLDEQFF. CDR3 nucleotide sequence: TGTGCCAGCAGCTCGGTGAGGCTAGATGAGCAGTTCTTC.